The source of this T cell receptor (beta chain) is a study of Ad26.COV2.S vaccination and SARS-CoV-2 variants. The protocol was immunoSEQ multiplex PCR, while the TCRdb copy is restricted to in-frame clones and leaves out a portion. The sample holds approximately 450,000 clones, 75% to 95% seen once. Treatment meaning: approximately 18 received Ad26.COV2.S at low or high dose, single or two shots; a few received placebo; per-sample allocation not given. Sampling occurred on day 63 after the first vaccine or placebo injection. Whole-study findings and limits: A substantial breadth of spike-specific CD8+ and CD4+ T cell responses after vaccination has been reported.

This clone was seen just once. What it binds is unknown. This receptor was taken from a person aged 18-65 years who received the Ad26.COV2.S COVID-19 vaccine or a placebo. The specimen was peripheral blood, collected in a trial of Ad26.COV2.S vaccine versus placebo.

The CDR3 coding sequence is TGTGCCAGTTCAAAGCGGGAGGGCACAGATACGCAGTATTTT. This codes for CASSKREGTDTQYF. The chain links TRBV2 to TRBJ2-3; TRBD2 aligns across 9 bases. The CDR3 extends over 14 amino acids. V trimming: 9 bases; J trimming: 1 base; junction bases outside the gene matches: 5. The V gene's germline CDR1 is SNHLY and CDR2 FYNNEI.